One sample yielded the 23 T cell receptor beta chains listed below, sequenced in a study of fetal regulatory T cell absence and autoimmunity. Sequencing was performed with immunoSEQ multiplex PCR; in TCRdb, only in-frame clones are kept and a portion is missing. The table lists some 87,000 clones, about three quarters of them singletons. Sequenced: pancreas tissue. These receptors were taken from a male donor with IPEX syndrome.

The CDR3 spells CASSLGSLNTEAFF. As DNA, the CDR3 is TGTGCCAGCAGCTTGGGCAGTCTGAACACTGAAGCTTTCTTT. V gene TRBV5-6 combines with J gene TRBJ1-1, with D hard to call. The V gene's germline CDR1 is SGHDT and CDR2 YYEEEE. This CDR3 is 14 amino acids long. With 0 bases removed from V and 0 bases from J, the gap between germline ends came to 6 bases.

The V and J genes are TRBV5-4 and TRBJ2-1; 10 bases are a match to TRBD1. The CDR3 consists of 11 residues. Losses at the gene ends were 7 bases for V and 12 bases for J; bases not matched to a gene: 4. Germline CDR1 and CDR2: SGHNT and YYREEE (reference sequence). The CDR3 sequence is CASWGDRGQFF. The CDR3 DNA follows: TGTGCCAGCTGGGGGGACAGGGGGCAGTTCTTC.

This clone was seen only a few times. J is TRBJ1-5 and V is TRBV27; no reliable D call. Trimming cost V 3 bases and J 3 bases, with 9 bases left between them. Germline V lookup: CDR1 MNHEY, CDR2 SMNVEV (reference sequence). The CDR3 extends over 14 amino acids. Written as DNA, the CDR3 is TGTGCCAGCAGTTTCGGTACCCCCAATCAGCCCCAGCATTTT. Its protein product is CASSFGTPNQPQHF.

This rearrangement joins TRBV29-1 to TRBJ1-1; D is possibly TRBD1 (5 bases). V was shortened by 5 bases and J by 1 base, with 14 bases between the two germline ends. CDR3 size: 14 residues. Germline values: CDR1 SQVTM, CDR2 ANQGSEA. The DNA for the CDR3 is TGCAGCGTTCACTACATGGGGGGGAACACTGAAGCTTTCTTT. Amino acid sequence: CSVHYMGGNTEAFF.

This clone showed up just a few times. The V and J genes are TRBV19 and TRBJ2-7; D is possibly TRBD2 (5 bases). This CDR3 is 14 amino acids long. The V end lost 1 base, the J end lost 3 bases, and 10 bases lay between the germline ends. Germline CDR1 reads LNHDA; CDR2 reads SQIVND (reference sequence). The CDR3 DNA is TGTGCCAGTAGTATAGTCGGACTTGGCTACGAGCAGTACTTC. This translates into CASSIVGLGYEQYF.

The rearrangement joins TRBV7-9 to TRBJ2-3, with D possibly TRBD1 on 5 matching bases. Trimming removed 2 bases from V and 4 bases from J, with 10 bases in between. The CDR3 runs 14 residues. Per the germline V gene, CDR1 is SEHNR and CDR2 is FQNEAQ (reference sequence). CDR3 region: CASSLPAGSDTQYF. CDR3 sequence (DNA): TGTGCCAGCAGCTTACCGGCAGGGTCAGATACGCAGTATTTT.

The chain uses TRBV5-1 and TRBJ1-1; D unclear. Germline CDR1 is SGHRS and CDR2 is YFSETQ. Trimming pared 5 bases from V and 0 bases from J, leaving 8 bases between. The CDR3 length is 13 residues. CDR3 coding DNA: TGCGCCAGCAGGCGGACTCTGAACACTGAAGCTTTCTTT. Amino acid sequence: CASRRTLNTEAFF.

The chain is built from TRBV6-5 and TRBJ2-2; D unclear. The CDR3 has 16 residues. Germline assignment: CDR1 MNHEY and CDR2 SVGAGI. Trimming shortened V by 1 base and J by 1 base, and 10 bases separated the two germline ends. CDR3 sequence reads: CASSYLVVENTGELFF. The CDR3 DNA reads TGTGCCAGCAGTTACTTGGTGGTGGAGAACACCGGGGAGCTGTTTTTT.

This clone was recorded at least ten times. The chain couples TRBV4-2 to TRBJ1-5; the D gene is possibly TRBD1 (6 bases). Germline V gene lookup returns CDR1 LGHNA and CDR2 YNFKEQ. The V and J ends lost 1 base and 2 bases respectively, with 6 bases between them. This CDR3 comprises 14 residues. The CDR3 coding sequence is TGTGCCAGCAGCCAAGGACAGGGCAATCAGCCCCAGCATTTT. Translated: CASSQGQGNQPQHF.

The J gene is TRBJ1-2, the V gene TRBV11-2; D remains unclear. The CDR3 is 14 amino acids. Trimming cost V 2 bases and J 6 bases, with 13 bases left between them. Germline values: CDR1 SGHAT, CDR2 FQNNGV. The CDR3 loop reads CASSLSPTPDGYTF. The DNA for the CDR3 is TGTGCCAGCAGCTTAAGTCCAACTCCGGATGGCTACACCTTC.

Sample share makes this clone medium-sized. The gene calls are TRBV10-3 and TRBJ2-7; D is possibly TRBD1 (5 bases). The CDR3 is 12 residues long. Germline loops: CDR1 ENHRY, CDR2 SYGVKD. V was trimmed by 4 bases and J by 11 bases, leaving 15 bases between them. The chain's CDR3 is CAISADSSLKYF. CDR3 DNA sequence: TGTGCCATCAGTGCCGACAGCTCCCTTAAGTACTTC.

The gene calls are TRBV2 and TRBJ2-1, with D tentatively TRBD1 or TRBD2 (6 bases each). The CDR3 has 12 amino acids. Germline V gene data show CDR1 as SNHLY and CDR2 as FYNNEI. Trimming removed 8 bases from V and 5 bases from J, with 10 bases in between. This CDR3 is CASAGGHNEQFF. The DNA of the CDR3 is TGTGCCAGCGCCGGGGGCCACAATGAGCAGTTCTTC.

V usage is TRBV4-3 and J usage is TRBJ2-1; TRBD2 is a possible D gene (7 bases). Looked up from germline, CDR1 is LGHNA and CDR2 is YSLEER. The CDR3 has 18 amino acids. Trimming stripped 3 bases from V and 8 bases from J, with 26 bases between. The CDR3: CASSHNILGGGLWDEQFF. The CDR3 DNA reads TGCGCCAGCAGCCACAATATATTGGGGGGGGGCCTTTGGGATGAGCAGTTCTTC.

V and J are TRBV19 and TRBJ1-1, with a weak D call TRBD1 (5 bases). This CDR3 contains 15 residues. V shed 6 bases and J shed 1 base, with 15 bases lying between them. Germline V lookup: CDR1 LNHDA, CDR2 SQIVND (reference sequence). CDR3 DNA sequence: TGTGCCAGTAGAGACCGGGGGAGGGGGAACACTGAAGCTTTCTTT. Its protein is CASRDRGRGNTEAFF.

This rearrangement joins TRBV6-1 to TRBJ2-1; possible D gene TRBD2, 6 bases. This CDR3 is 13 amino acids long. In germline, CDR1 is MNHNS, CDR2 SASEGT. V was pared by 6 bases and J by 3 bases, with 9 bases between. In DNA form, the CDR3 reads TGTGCCAGCAGCTCGGGACTCTACAATGAGCAGTTCTTC. The encoded protein is CASSSGLYNEQFF.

The genes are TRBV7-9 and TRBJ1-2, with a possible D match to TRBD1 (6 bases). Per the germline V gene, CDR1 is SEHNR and CDR2 is FQNEAQ (reference sequence). CDR3 size: 14 residues. V was shortened by 5 bases and J by 2 bases, with 12 bases between the two germline ends. The CDR3 coding sequence is TGTGCCAGCAGCAGCCGGGACAAAAACTATGGCTACACCTTC. This gives the protein CASSSRDKNYGYTF.

The rearrangement joins TRBV7-2 to TRBJ1-5; weak D call: TRBD1 (5 bases). Per germline, CDR1 SGHTA and CDR2 FQGNSA. The germline V and J ends were trimmed by 1 base and 6 bases, with 13 bases remaining between them. This CDR3 is 15 amino acids long. The CDR3 coding sequence is TGTGCCAGCAGCTTAGAAGGGGACGGGGGTCAGCCCCAGCATTTT. Translation gives CASSLEGDGGQPQHF.

The chain carries TRBV6-1 and TRBJ2-7; TRBD1 aligns across 11 bases. The J segment lost 3 bases and the V segment lost 5 bases, leaving 6 bases of the junction unmatched. The CDR3 covers 15 residues. Germline V CDR1 and CDR2: MNHNS, SASEGT. The CDR3 sequence: CASSSTGTGGYEQYF. The CDR3, as DNA: TGTGCCAGCAGTTCAACCGGGACAGGGGGCTACGAGCAGTACTTC.

This clone was seen a few times. V is TRBV6-5 and J is TRBJ2-1; D gene ambiguous. Germline values: CDR1 MNHEY, CDR2 SVGAGI. The CDR3 is made up of 13 amino acids. V shed 0 bases and J shed 4 bases, with 4 bases lying between them. CDR3 amino acids: CASSYSSYNEQFF. CDR3 DNA sequence: TGTGCCAGCAGTTACTCGTCTTACAATGAGCAGTTCTTC.

The chain carries TRBV12-5 and TRBJ1-2; D is uncertain. This CDR3 is built from 11 residues. Germline assignment: CDR1 LGHNT and CDR2 FRNRAP. The ends were cut back, 3 bases at V and 1 base at J, with 0 bases in the middle. The CDR3: CASGFNYGYTF. The CDR3 DNA reads as TGTGCTAGTGGTTTTAACTATGGCTACACCTTC.

Regarding this clone: Other DNA sequences in this sample translate to the same CDR3. The chain recombines TRBV5-1 with TRBJ2-1; D not certain. The CDR3 is 13 residues long. Trimming pared 0 bases from V and 7 bases from J, leaving 8 bases between. Per germline, CDR1 SGHRS and CDR2 YFSETQ. This CDR3 is CASSLGLGNEQFF. The CDR3 DNA follows: TGCGCCAGCAGCTTGGGGCTCGGAAATGAGCAGTTCTTC.

Written as DNA, the CDR3 is TGCGCCAGCACCTCTAGCGGGAGTACCGGGGAGCTGTTTTTT. Translated, it gives CASTSSGSTGELFF. The V gene is TRBV5-1, the J gene TRBJ2-2, with 10 bases matching TRBD2. The CDR3 consists of 14 residues. Unmatched junction bases numbered 4, after V lost 6 bases and J lost 5 bases. In germline, CDR1 is SGHRS, CDR2 YFSETQ.

This CDR3 reads CASSLRRADEQYF. The CDR3 bases are TGTGCCAGCAGCCTTCGACGCGCAGATGAGCAGTACTTC. The J gene is TRBJ2-7, the V gene TRBV7-9; D is undetermined. The germline V and J ends were trimmed by 5 bases and 7 bases, with 15 bases remaining between them. Germline loops: CDR1 SEHNR, CDR2 FQNEAQ (reference sequence). The CDR3 runs 13 residues.